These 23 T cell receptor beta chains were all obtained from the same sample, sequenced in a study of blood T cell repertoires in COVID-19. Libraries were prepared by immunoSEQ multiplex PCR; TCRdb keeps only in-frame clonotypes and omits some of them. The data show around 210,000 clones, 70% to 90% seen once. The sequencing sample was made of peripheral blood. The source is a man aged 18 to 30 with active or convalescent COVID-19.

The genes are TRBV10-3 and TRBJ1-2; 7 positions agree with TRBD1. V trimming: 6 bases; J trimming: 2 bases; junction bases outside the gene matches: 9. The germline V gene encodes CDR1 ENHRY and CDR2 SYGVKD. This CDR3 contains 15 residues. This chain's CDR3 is CAISGGTDENYGYTF. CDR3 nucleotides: TGTGCCATCAGCGGAGGGACAGACGAAAACTATGGCTACACCTTC.

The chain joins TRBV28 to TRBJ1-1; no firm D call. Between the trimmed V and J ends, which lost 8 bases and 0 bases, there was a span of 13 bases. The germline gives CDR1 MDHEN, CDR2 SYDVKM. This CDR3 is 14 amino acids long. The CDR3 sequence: CASFAWRVNTEAFF. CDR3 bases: TGTGCCAGCTTTGCTTGGAGGGTGAACACTGAAGCTTTCTTT.

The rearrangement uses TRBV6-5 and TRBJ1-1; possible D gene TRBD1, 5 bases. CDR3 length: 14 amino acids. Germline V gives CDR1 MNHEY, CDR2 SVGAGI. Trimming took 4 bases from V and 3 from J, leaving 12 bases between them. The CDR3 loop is CASSSAGPHTEAFF. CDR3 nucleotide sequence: TGTGCCAGCAGTTCCGCAGGGCCCCACACTGAAGCTTTCTTT.

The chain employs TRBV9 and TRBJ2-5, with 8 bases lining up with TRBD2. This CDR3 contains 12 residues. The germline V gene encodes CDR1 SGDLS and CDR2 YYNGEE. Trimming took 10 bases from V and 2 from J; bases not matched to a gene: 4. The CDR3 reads CASGRGQETQYF. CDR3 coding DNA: TGTGCCTCCGGGAGGGGGCAAGAGACCCAGTACTTC. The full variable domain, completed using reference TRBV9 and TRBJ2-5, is DSGVTQTPKHLITATGQRVTLRCSPRSGDLSVYWYQQSLDQGLQFLIQYYNGEERAKGNILERFSAQQFPDLHSELNLSSLELGDSALYFCASGRGQETQYFGPGTRLLVL.

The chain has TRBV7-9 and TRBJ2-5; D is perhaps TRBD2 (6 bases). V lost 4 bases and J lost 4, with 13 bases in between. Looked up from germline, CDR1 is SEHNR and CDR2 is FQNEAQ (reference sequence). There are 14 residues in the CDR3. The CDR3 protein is CASSSPTGVETQYF. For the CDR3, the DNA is TGTGCCAGCAGCTCCCCCACGGGGGTAGAGACCCAGTACTTC.

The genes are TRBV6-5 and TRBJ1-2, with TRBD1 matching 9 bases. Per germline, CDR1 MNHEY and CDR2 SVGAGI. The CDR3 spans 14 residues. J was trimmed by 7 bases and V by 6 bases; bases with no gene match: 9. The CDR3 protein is CASRPMDRGGGYTF. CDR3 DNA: TGTGCCAGCAGACCTATGGACAGGGGCGGTGGCTACACCTTC.

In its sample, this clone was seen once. The CDR3 loop reads CASSLPGRQETQYF. CDR3 DNA: TGTGCCAGCAGCCTGCCCGGGAGACAAGAGACCCAGTACTTC. The J gene is TRBJ2-5, the V gene TRBV5-4; TRBD2 is a possible D gene (6 bases). Germline CDR1 and CDR2: SGHNT and YYREEE (reference sequence). V shed 4 bases and J shed 2 bases, with 12 bases lying between them. CDR3 length: 14 amino acids.

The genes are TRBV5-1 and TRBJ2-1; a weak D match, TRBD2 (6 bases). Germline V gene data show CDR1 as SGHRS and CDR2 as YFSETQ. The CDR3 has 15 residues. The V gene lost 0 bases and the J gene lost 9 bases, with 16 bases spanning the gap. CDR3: CASSLAASARGEQFF. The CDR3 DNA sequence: TGCGCCAGCAGCTTGGCGGCTAGCGCGCGGGGTGAGCAGTTCTTC.

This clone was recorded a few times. This CDR3 is CASSQEVAGYEQYF. The CDR3 coding sequence is TGCGCCAGCAGCCAAGAGGTAGCGGGGTACGAGCAGTACTTC. The rearrangement joins TRBV5-1 to TRBJ2-7, with 8 positions matching TRBD2. This CDR3 contains 14 residues. J was trimmed by 4 bases and V by 4 bases; bases with no gene match: 7. Germline lookup yields CDR1 SGHRS and CDR2 YFSETQ.

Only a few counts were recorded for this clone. DNA of the CDR3: TGTGCCACCAGCAGAGATATGGTAGTGCGCAATCAGCCCCAGCATTTT. It is translated as CATSRDMVVRNQPQHF. The rearrangement joins TRBV15 to TRBJ1-5; D gene uncertain. The CDR3 length is 16 residues. The V and J ends lost 0 bases and 2 bases respectively, with 11 bases between them. The V gene's germline CDR1 is LNHNV and CDR2 YYDKDF (reference sequence).

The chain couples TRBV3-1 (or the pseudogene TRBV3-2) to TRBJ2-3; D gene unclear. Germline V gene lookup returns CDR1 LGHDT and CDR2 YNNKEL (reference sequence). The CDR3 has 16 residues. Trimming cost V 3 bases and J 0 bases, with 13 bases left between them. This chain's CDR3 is CASSQGVPFSTDTQYF. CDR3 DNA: TGTGCCAGCAGCCAGGGCGTTCCATTTAGCACAGATACGCAGTATTTT.

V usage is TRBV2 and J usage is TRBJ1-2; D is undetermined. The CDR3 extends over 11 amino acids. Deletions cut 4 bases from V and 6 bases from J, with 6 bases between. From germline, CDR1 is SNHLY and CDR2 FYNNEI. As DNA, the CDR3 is TGTGCCAGCAGTGGAGGTAATGGCTACACCTTC. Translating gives CASSGGNGYTF.

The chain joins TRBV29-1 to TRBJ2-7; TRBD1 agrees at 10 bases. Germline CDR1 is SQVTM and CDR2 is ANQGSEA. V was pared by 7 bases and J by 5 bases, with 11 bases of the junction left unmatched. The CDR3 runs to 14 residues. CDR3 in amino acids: CSARTGGRFDEQYF. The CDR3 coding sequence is TGCAGCGCCAGGACAGGGGGTCGTTTCGACGAGCAGTACTTC.

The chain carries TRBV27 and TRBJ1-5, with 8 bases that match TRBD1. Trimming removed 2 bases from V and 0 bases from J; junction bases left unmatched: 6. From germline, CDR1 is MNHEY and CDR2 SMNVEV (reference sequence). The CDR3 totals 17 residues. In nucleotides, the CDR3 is TGTGCCAGCAGTTTAGCAGGGGGCGATTATAGCAATCAGCCCCAGCATTTT. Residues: CASSLAGGDYSNQPQHF.

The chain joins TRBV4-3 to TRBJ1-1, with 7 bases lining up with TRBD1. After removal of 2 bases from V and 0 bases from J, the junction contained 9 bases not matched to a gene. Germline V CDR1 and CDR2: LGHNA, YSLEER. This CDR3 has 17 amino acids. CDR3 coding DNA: TGCGCCAGCAGCCAAACTGACAAGACAGGGATGAACACTGAAGCTTTCTTT. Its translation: CASSQTDKTGMNTEAFF.

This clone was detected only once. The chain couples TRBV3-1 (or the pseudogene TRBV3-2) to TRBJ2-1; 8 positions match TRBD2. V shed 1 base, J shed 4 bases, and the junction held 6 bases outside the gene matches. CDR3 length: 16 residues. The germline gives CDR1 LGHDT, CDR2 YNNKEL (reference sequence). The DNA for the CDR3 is TGTGCCAGCAGCCAAGCTGCGTTAGCGGGATACAATGAGCAGTTCTTC. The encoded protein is CASSQAALAGYNEQFF.

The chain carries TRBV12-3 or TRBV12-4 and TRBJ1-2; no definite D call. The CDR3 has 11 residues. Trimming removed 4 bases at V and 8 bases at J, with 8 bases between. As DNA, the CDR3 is TGTGCCAGCAGTTCCTTTCGGGGCTACACCTTC. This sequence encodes CASSSFRGYTF.

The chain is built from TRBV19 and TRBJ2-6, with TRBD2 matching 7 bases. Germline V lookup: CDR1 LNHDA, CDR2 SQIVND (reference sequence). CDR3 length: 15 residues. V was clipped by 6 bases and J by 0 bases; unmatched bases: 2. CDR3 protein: CASRGGGSGANVLTF. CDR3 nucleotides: TGTGCCAGTAGGGGCGGGGGCTCTGGGGCCAACGTCCTGACTTTC.

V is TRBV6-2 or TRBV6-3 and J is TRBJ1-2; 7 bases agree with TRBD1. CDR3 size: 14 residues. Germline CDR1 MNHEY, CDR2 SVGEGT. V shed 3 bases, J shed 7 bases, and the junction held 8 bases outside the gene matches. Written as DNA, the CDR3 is TGTGCCAGCAGTTATTTGAGGACAGGACGTGGCTACACCTTC. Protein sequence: CASSYLRTGRGYTF.

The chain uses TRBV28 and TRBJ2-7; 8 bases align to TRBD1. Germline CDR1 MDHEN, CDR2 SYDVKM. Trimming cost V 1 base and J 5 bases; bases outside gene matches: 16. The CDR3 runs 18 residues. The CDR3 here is CASSLLGPQGPGGNEQYF. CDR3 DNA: TGTGCCAGCAGTTTATTAGGGCCCCAAGGACCAGGGGGCAACGAGCAGTACTTC. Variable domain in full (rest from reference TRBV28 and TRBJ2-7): DVKVTQSSRYLVKRTGEKVFLECVQDMDHENMFWYRQDPGLGLRLIYFSYDVKMKEKGDIPEGYSVSREKKERFSLILESASTNQTSMYLCASSLLGPQGPGGNEQYFGPGTRLTVT.

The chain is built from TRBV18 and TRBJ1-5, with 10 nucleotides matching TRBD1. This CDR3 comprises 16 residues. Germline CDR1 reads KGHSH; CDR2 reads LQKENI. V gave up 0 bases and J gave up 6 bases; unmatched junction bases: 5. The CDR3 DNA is TGTGCCAGCTCACCACCCGGGACAGGGGTCGGTCAGCCCCAGCATTTT. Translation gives CASSPPGTGVGQPQHF.

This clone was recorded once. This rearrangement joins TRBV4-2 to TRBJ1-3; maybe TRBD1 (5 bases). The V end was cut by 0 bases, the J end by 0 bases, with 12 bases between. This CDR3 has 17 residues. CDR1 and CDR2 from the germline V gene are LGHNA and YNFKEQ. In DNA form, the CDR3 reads TGTGCCAGCAGCCAAGATTCCCGGGGGATCTCTGGAAACACCATATATTTT. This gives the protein CASSQDSRGISGNTIYF.

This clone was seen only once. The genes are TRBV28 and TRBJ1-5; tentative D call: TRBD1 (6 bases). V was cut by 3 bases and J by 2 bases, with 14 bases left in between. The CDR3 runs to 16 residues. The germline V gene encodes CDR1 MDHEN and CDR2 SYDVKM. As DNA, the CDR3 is TGTGCCAGCAGTTTTCCAACACGGACAGGCAATCAGCCCCAGCATTTT. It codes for CASSFPTRTGNQPQHF.